This T cell receptor beta chain was captured in a study of control samples from healthy donors and cancer patients. CDR3 length equals 11 residues. Between the trimmed V and J ends, which lost 4 bases and 6 bases, there was a span of 7 bases. Germline loops: CDR1 SGHVS, CDR2 FQNEAQ. TCRdb keeps only in-frame clones here, not all; method: immunoSEQ multiplex PCR. The sample includes under 80,000 clones, 80% to 95% of them seen just once. This TCR was sampled from a woman between 40 and 55 years old with lung cancer. J is TRBJ2-7 and V is TRBV7-8; possibly TRBD2 for D (6 bases). The specimen was PBMCs. The CDR3 region is CASSSRGEQYF. The DNA of the CDR3 is TGTGCCAGCAGCTCGCGGGGCGAGCAGTACTTC.